Detailed here is one T cell receptor beta chain. The antigen is unknown. V gave up 3 bases and J gave up 10 bases, with 12 bases separating them. This CDR3 contains 13 residues. CDR1 and CDR2 (germline): MNHNS, SASEGT. The data are from a study of cytomegalovirus exposure and HLA in healthy donors. At the level of the study: An earlier analysis identified 117 million unique TCR beta sequences in 150 million to 200 million T cells. Findings of the study overall: One variant, a missense change in DCLRE1C, was linked in a later analysis to TCR beta V- and J-gene trimming.

The primer mix had 60 Vbeta and 13 Jbeta primers. Data came from immunoSEQ multiplex PCR; TCRdb stores just in-frame clones and leaves some out. The sample contains roughly 200,000 clones, about two thirds of which appear only once. The V gene is TRBV6-1, the J gene TRBJ1-4, with a tentative D call TRBD1 (5 bases). The sequence derives from a man aged 35-49 years in good health and CMV-seropositive. Sequenced: PBMCs. The CDR3, as DNA: TGTGCCAGCAGTGAGGGGAGGGGTGGAAAACTGTTTTTT. It encodes CASSEGRGGKLFF.